A selection of T cell receptor beta chains follows, all from one sample in a study of T cell repertoires in cytomegalovirus infection. These receptors are not linked to any known antigen. A single record per CDR3 protein comes from TCRdb applying MiXCR to the reads. Among approximately 990,000 distinct CDR3 sequences listed, around 32% were seen once. Material: cultured CD8+ T cells from PBMCs, obtained from culture after CMV antigen stimulation. These receptor sequences come from a human donor in good health (CMV status not recorded). Some clones in this sample may be carry-over from other donors' samples. CDR3s include the opening cysteine and the closing phenylalanine or tryptophan. Fields, in order: clone size, D gene, J gene, V gene, CDR3 protein, CDR3 DNA. A D gene is named only where the DNA matches it firmly. Size is stated for part of the rows, as once, few or many counts, or as a class when the clone is expanded.

few | - | TRBJ1-3 | TRBV12-5 | CASAIEWSGNTIYF | TGTGCTAGTGCTATCGAATGGTCTGGAAACACCATATATTTT
many | - | TRBJ2-1 | TRBV7-6 | CASSGDREDEQFF | TGTGCCAGCAGCGGAGACAGGGAGGATGAGCAGTTCTTC
few | - | TRBJ1-1 | TRBV7-9 | CASTPGRTEAFF | TGTGCCAGCACCCCAGGTCGGACTGAAGCTTTCTTT
- | - | TRBJ1-5 | TRBV10-3 | CAISDLDGGRGQPQHF | TGTGCCATCAGTGACCTGGACGGGGGTCGAGGACAGCCCCAGCATTTT
- | - | TRBJ2-1 | TRBV19 | CASSIDGVTYNEQFF | TGTGCCAGTAGTATAGATGGGGTTACCTACAATGAGCAGTTCTTC
- | - | TRBJ1-2 | TRBV3-1 | CASSQGAGGDYGYTF | TGTGCCAGCAGCCAAGGCGCCGGGGGGGACTATGGCTACACCTTC
- | TRBD1 | TRBJ2-7 | TRBV4-2 | CASSRGTGEPYEQYF | TGTGCCAGCAGCCGGGGGACAGGTGAACCCTACGAGCAGTACTTC
- | TRBD2 | TRBJ2-3 | TRBV3-1 | CASSHPGLATDTQYF | TGTGCCAGCAGCCACCCGGGACTAGCAACAGATACGCAGTATTTT
- | - | TRBJ2-7 | TRBV5-1 | CASSLMLGPVHSSYEQYF | TGCGCCAGCAGCTTGATGTTGGGGCCCGTCCACAGCTCCTACGAGCAGTACTTC
- | - | TRBJ2-1 | TRBV20-1 | CSARDGLTQGGEEQFF | TGCAGTGCTAGAGATGGATTAACACAAGGGGGGGAGGAGCAGTTCTTC
few | - | TRBJ1-1 | TRBV7-6 | CASSLIGEAFF | TGTGCCAGCAGCCTCATTGGTGAAGCTTTCTTT
many | TRBD1 | TRBJ1-3 | TRBV7-9 | CASSWDRVSSGNTIYF | TGTGCCAGCAGCTGGGACAGGGTCAGCTCTGGAAACACCATATATTTT
- | TRBD2 | TRBJ2-2 | TRBV11-2 | CASSLSLAGGLNTGELFF | TGTGCCAGCAGCTTATCATTAGCGGGGGGCCTCAACACCGGGGAGCTGTTTTTT
- | - | TRBJ1-6 | TRBV6-5 | CAVRGGGTLHF | TGTGCCGTTCGTGGGGGGGGCACCCTCCACTTT
many | - | TRBJ1-1 | TRBV7-6 | CASSPLTDMNTEAFF | TGTGCCAGCAGTCCACTGACAGATATGAACACTGAAGCTTTCTTT
- | - | TRBJ1-2 | TRBV14 | CASSQDLWGTNYGYTF | TGTGCCAGCAGCCAAGATCTGTGGGGGACCAACTATGGCTACACCTTC
few | TRBD1 | TRBJ1-1 | TRBV7-9 | CASSSLGQGLNTEAFF | TGTGCCAGCAGCTCACTTGGACAGGGATTGAACACTGAAGCTTTCTTT
- | TRBD2 | TRBJ2-3 | TRBV6-2/TRBV6-3 | CASSYIRTRPSSTDTQYF | TGTGCCAGCAGTTACATTAGGACTAGACCTTCTAGCACAGATACGCAGTATTTT
many | - | TRBJ2-1 | TRBV7-9 | CASSLASDEQFF | TGTGCCAGCAGCTTAGCATCCGATGAGCAGTTCTTC
once | - | TRBJ1-2 | TRBV6-2/TRBV6-3 | CASSYSTSSAQNYGYTF | TGTGCCAGCAGTTACTCGACATCTTCGGCACAGAACTATGGCTACACCTTC
- | - | TRBJ2-7 | TRBV20-1 | CSASEGFNDYEQYF | TGCAGTGCTAGTGAGGGGTTTAACGACTACGAGCAGTACTTC
- | - | TRBJ1-1 | TRBV11-3 | CASSLVPGSNTEAFF | TGTGCCAGCAGCTTAGTACCCGGATCGAACACTGAAGCTTTCTTT
few | TRBD1 | TRBJ2-7 | TRBV6-5 | CASSYWGQGSEQYF | TGTGCCAGCAGTTACTGGGGACAGGGCTCCGAGCAGTACTTC
few | - | TRBJ2-5 | TRBV27 | CASSGNRTQYF | TGTGCCAGCAGTGGCAATCGGACCCAGTACTTC
- | - | TRBJ2-7 | TRBV6-8 | CASRVNRERHEQYF | TGTGCCAGCAGGGTTAACAGGGAGCGTCACGAGCAGTACTTC
few | - | TRBJ2-5 | TRBV12-3/TRBV12-4 | CASRDSNQETQYF | TGTGCCAGCAGGGACAGCAACCAAGAGACCCAGTACTTC
few | - | TRBJ1-5 | TRBV18 | CASSPEKTGSNQPQHF | TGTGCCAGCTCACCGGAGAAAACAGGGAGCAATCAGCCCCAGCATTTT
- | - | TRBJ2-7 | TRBV7-9 | CASSRPRPPYEQYF | TGTGCCAGCAGCCGTCCGAGGCCCCCCTACGAGCAGTACTTC
- | - | TRBJ1-2 | TRBV6-5 | CASSYIYSTMSGYTF | TGTGCCAGCAGTTATATTTACAGTACTATGTCCGGCTACACCTTC
few | - | TRBJ2-5 | TRBV6-6 | CATWVRGAMGETQYF | TGTGCCACTTGGGTCCGGGGGGCGATGGGAGAGACCCAGTACTTC
many | TRBD1 | TRBJ2-3 | TRBV7-6 | CASSLSQGRDTQYF | TGTGCCAGCAGCTTATCACAGGGGCGGGATACGCAGTATTTT
few | TRBD1 | TRBJ2-7 | TRBV12-3/TRBV12-4 | CASSPRDRVRYEQYF | TGTGCCAGCAGTCCCCGGGACAGGGTGCGCTACGAGCAGTACTTC
- | - | TRBJ1-2 | TRBV29-1 | CSVEKVRTAAYTF | TGCAGCGTTGAAAAAGTGAGGACAGCCGCATACACCTTC
- | - | TRBJ1-3 | TRBV7-2 | CASSPGAGTGNTIYF | TGTGCCAGCAGCCCCGGCGCGGGGACTGGAAACACCATATATTTT
few | TRBD1 | TRBJ2-3 | TRBV6-5 | CASSYGSPGGRVGTDTQYF | TGTGCCAGCAGTTACGGGTCCCCAGGGGGCCGGGTAGGCACAGATACGCAGTATTTT
- | - | TRBJ2-5 | TRBV12-3/TRBV12-4 | CASRTLRETQYF | TGTGCCAGCAGAACCCTACGAGAGACCCAGTACTTC
many | - | TRBJ1-2 | TRBV10-3 | CAIRTVYGYTF | TGTGCCATCAGGACGGTCTATGGCTACACCTTC
- | TRBD2 | TRBJ2-1 | TRBV12-3/TRBV12-4 | CASSSRTSGGPSYNEQFF | TGTGCCAGCAGCTCCCGGACTAGCGGGGGGCCATCCTACAATGAGCAGTTCTTC
few | TRBD1 | TRBJ1-6 | TRBV7-9 | CASSSGGQAVNSPLHF | TGTGCCAGCAGCTCGGGCGGACAGGCGGTTAATTCACCCCTCCACTTT
- | - | TRBJ1-5 | TRBV2 | CASSAGGLQPQHF | TGTGCCAGCAGTGCGGGGGGTCTTCAGCCCCAGCATTTT
- | - | TRBJ2-1 | TRBV7-6 | CASSLVVAGEMNEQFF | TGTGCCAGCAGCTTAGTTGTGGCAGGGGAGATGAATGAGCAGTTCTTC
- | TRBD1 | TRBJ1-6 | TRBV6-6 | CASSYPGQGARNSPLHF | TGTGCCAGCAGTTACCCGGGACAGGGGGCAAGGAATTCACCCCTCCACTTT
- | - | TRBJ2-1 | TRBV6-2/TRBV6-3 | CACSRGGPSYNEQFF | TGTGCCTGCAGCCGCGGGGGCCCCTCCTACAATGAGCAGTTCTTC
- | TRBD1 | TRBJ2-2 | TRBV27 | CASSYGTGESGELFF | TGTGCCAGCAGTTACGGGACAGGGGAATCCGGGGAGCTGTTTTTT
- | - | TRBJ2-7 | TRBV6-5 | CAGSYSSRWYF | TGTGCCGGCAGTTACTCGAGTAGGTGGTACTTC
- | TRBD2 | TRBJ2-1 | TRBV9 | CASSVSLAGGGREQFF | TGTGCCAGCAGCGTATCCCTAGCGGGGGGTGGGAGGGAGCAGTTCTTC
many | - | TRBJ2-7 | TRBV12-3/TRBV12-4 | CASSFGGNEQYF | TGTGCCAGCAGCTTCGGGGGCAACGAGCAGTACTTC
many | - | TRBJ2-2 | TRBV7-6 | CASSTGGTQELFF | TGTGCCAGCAGCACCGGGGGTACCCAGGAGCTGTTTTTT
- | TRBD1 | TRBJ2-1 | TRBV7-6 | CASSQQTGDEQFF | TGTGCCAGCAGCCAACAAACAGGGGATGAGCAGTTCTTC
- | - | TRBJ2-7 | TRBV2 | CVSVQGQSYEQYF | TGTGTCAGTGTACAGGGCCAATCCTACGAGCAGTACTTC
- | - | TRBJ2-7 | TRBV19 | CASSILHSYEQYF | TGTGCCAGTAGTATATTACACAGCTACGAGCAGTACTTC
- | TRBD2 | TRBJ2-1 | TRBV5-8 | CASGPPTSGGGSYNEQFF | TGTGCCAGCGGACCCCCGACTAGCGGGGGGGGGTCCTACAATGAGCAGTTCTTC
- | TRBD1 | TRBJ2-7 | TRBV10-2 | CASKRDSPISYEQYF | TGCGCCAGCAAAAGGGACAGCCCCATCTCCTACGAGCAGTACTTC
- | TRBD1 | TRBJ1-5 | TRBV6-1 | CASSELWGQGASATDQPQHF | TGTGCCAGCAGTGAACTTTGGGGACAGGGGGCGTCGGCGACGGATCAGCCCCAGCATTTT
- | - | TRBJ1-1 | TRBV5-5 | CASSLGPGTMNTEAFF | TGTGCCAGCAGCTTGGGGCCGGGGACAATGAACACTGAAGCTTTCTTT
- | TRBD1 | TRBJ1-3 | TRBV6-6 | CASMDRGLLGGYSGNTIYF | TGTGCCAGCATGGACAGGGGGTTATTAGGGGGTTACTCTGGAAACACCATATATTTT
- | TRBD1 | TRBJ2-7 | TRBV6-6 | CASWTGYAYEQYF | TGTGCCAGCTGGACAGGTTATGCCTACGAGCAGTACTTC
- | - | TRBJ1-1 | TRBV29-1 | CAGQNTEAFF | TGCGCCGGACAGAACACTGAAGCTTTCTTT
few | - | TRBJ1-1 | TRBV5-1 | CASSLGWGEEMNTEAFF | TGCGCCAGCAGCTTGGGATGGGGGGAAGAGATGAACACTGAAGCTTTCTTT
many | - | TRBJ1-6 | TRBV28 | CASSLGYNSPLHF | TGTGCCAGCAGTTTGGGTTATAATTCACCCCTCCACTTT